This T cell receptor (beta chain) was identified in a study of PD-1 blockade in classical Hodgkin lymphoma. Time point in this sample: cycle 4 day 1 (C4D1), after six to seven weeks of nivolumab. All patients experienced relapse after autologous stem cell transplantation, and brentuximab vedotin exposure was variable. With magnetic negative selection, CD4+ T cells were purified from PBMCs that had been thawed. Trimming cost V 4 bases and J 3 bases, with 10 bases left between them. CDR3 length: 14 amino acids. The germline gives CDR1 SEHNR, CDR2 FQNEAQ (reference sequence). Using immunoSEQ multiplex PCR, the repertoire was profiled, and TCRdb retains in-frame clones only, with some absent. This table holds about 30,000 clones, approximately 80% found once.

The specimen comprised CD4+ T cells from blood, sampled before the fourth cycle of nivolumab. The receptor comes from a human donor with classical Hodgkin lymphoma. This sequence joins TRBV7-9 and TRBJ1-3, with D maybe TRBD1 (5 bases). The CDR3 DNA follows: TGTGCCAGCAGCTCGGGGGTACTTGGAAACACCATATATTTT. This gives the protein CASSSGVLGNTIYF.